This TCR beta chain was identified in a study of T cells in Graves' hyperthyroidism and ophthalmopathy. Overall study findings and caveats: The majority of expanded thyroid clonotypes above 0.001 also appeared in blood.

The CDR3 has 14 amino acids. Germline V gene lookup returns CDR1 KGHSH and CDR2 LQKENI. V was pared by 0 bases and J by 3 bases, with 8 bases between. The sample holds many counts of this clonotype. Its antigen is not known. A lack of ophthalmopathy progression within 18 months defined stable Graves' hyperthyroidism. Over 9 ml of fresh peripheral blood supplied the PBMCs. It was RNA transcripts that yielded the amplified TCR beta CDR3 regions. In the first-round RT-PCR of the TCR CDR3, the HTBI primer set was used. TCRdb independently ran MiXCR on the multiplex PCR reads; one entry per CDR3 protein. The repertoire has a few hundred thousand distinct CDR3 sequences, approximately 15% of them found once; the top ten carry 15% to 20%.

The rearrangement uses TRBV18 and TRBJ1-1, with D possibly being TRBD1 (5 bases). The sequenced sample consisted of blood. The source of this sequence is a woman between 18 and 29 years old with Graves' hyperthyroidism. The CDR3: CASSPPAGYTEAFF. In DNA, the CDR3 is TGTGCCAGCTCACCACCGGCAGGGTACACTGAAGCTTTCTTT.